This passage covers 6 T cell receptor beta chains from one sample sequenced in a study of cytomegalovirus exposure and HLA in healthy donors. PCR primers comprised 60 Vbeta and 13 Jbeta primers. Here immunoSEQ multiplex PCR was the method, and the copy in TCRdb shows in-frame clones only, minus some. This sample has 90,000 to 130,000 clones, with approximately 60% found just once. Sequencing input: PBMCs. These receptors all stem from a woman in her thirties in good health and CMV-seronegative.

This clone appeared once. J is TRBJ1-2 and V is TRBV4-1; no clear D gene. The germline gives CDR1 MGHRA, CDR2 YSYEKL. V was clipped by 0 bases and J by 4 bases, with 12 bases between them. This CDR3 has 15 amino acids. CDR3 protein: CASSQDRGTSYGYTF. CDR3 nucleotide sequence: TGCGCCAGCAGCCAAGATCGGGGAACCTCCTATGGCTACACCTTC.

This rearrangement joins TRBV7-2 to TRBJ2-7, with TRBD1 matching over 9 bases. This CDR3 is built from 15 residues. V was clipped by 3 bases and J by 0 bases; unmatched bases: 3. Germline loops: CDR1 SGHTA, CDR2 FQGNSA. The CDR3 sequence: CASSFGTGNSYEQYF. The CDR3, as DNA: TGTGCCAGCAGCTTTGGGACAGGGAACTCCTACGAGCAGTACTTC.

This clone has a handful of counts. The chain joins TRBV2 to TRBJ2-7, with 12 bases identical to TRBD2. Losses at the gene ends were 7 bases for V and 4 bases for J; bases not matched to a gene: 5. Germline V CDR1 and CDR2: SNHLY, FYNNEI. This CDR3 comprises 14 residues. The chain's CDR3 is CASTWTSGKYEQYF. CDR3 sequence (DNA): TGTGCCAGCACCTGGACTAGCGGGAAGTACGAGCAGTACTTC. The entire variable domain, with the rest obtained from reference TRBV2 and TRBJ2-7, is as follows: EPEVTQTPSHQVTQMGQEVILRCVPISNHLYFYWYRQILGQKVEFLVSFYNNEISEKSEIFDDQFSVERPDGSNFTLKIRSTKLEDSAMYFCASTWTSGKYEQYFGPGTRLTVT.

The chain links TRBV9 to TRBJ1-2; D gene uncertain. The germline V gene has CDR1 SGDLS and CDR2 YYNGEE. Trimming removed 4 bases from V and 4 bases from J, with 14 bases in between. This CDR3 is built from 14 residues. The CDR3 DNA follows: TGTGCCAGCAGCAACAGCGGGTGGCTCTATGGCTACACCTTC. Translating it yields CASSNSGWLYGYTF.

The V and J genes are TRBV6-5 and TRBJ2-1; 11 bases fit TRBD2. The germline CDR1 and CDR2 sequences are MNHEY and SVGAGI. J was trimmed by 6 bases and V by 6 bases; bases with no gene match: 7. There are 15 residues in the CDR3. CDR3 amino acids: CASRVTSGRRNEQFF. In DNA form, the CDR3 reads TGTGCCAGCAGGGTTACTAGCGGGAGACGCAATGAGCAGTTCTTC.

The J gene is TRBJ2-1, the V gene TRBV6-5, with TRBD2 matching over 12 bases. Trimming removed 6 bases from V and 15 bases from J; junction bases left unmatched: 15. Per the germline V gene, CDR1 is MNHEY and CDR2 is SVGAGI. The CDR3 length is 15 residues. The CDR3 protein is CASSRLAGETNEWFF. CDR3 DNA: TGTGCCAGCAGCCGACTAGCGGGAGAGACCAATGAATGGTTCTTC.